The present T cell receptor beta chain was sequenced within a study of T cell repertoires in cytomegalovirus infection. MiXCR was run by TCRdb on the reads, yielding one entry per CDR3 protein. The sample lists 200,000 to 300,000 distinct CDR3 sequences, roughly 10% seen once, with more than 13% in the top ten. The length of the CDR3 is 13 residues. Per germline, CDR1 SGHTA and CDR2 FQGNSA. V lost 4 bases, J lost 1 base, and 7 bases lay in between. This clonotype was detected many times. The rearrangement links TRBV7-2 to TRBJ1-2, with D unresolved. What was sequenced was PBMCs. The sequence derives from a human donor in good health (CMV status not recorded). Some clones in this sample may be carry-over from other donors' samples. CDR3 nucleotide sequence: TGTGCCAGCAGCTACGGGATTAACTATGGCTACACCTTC. Its protein product is CASSYGINYGYTF.